This T cell receptor beta chain was documented in a study of siplizumab effects on memory and regulatory T cells. Study-level findings and limits: Siplizumab cultures yielded proliferating Tregs whose suppressive function was not confirmed.

TCRdb's table, derived via immunoSEQ multiplex PCR, lists solely in-frame clones and lacks some. Among 85,000 to 120,000 clones listed, roughly nine tenths were seen once. The germline V gene encodes CDR1 SGHRS and CDR2 YFSETQ. This CDR3 has 13 residues. Turning to this clone: Antigen specificity is unknown. A read error may produce the germline difference seen at one junction end.

This clonotype was obtained from a human donor in good health. Input material: CD4+ T cells sorted from blood. The rearrangement joins TRBV5-1 to TRBJ1-2; D gene unclear. Written as DNA, the CDR3 is TGTGCCAGCAGCTTGAGGAGACGCGGCGGCTACACCTTC. Protein product: CASSLRRRGGYTF.